This note documents a single TCR beta chain sequence. Its antigen is not identified. Germline CDR1 reads SGHRS; CDR2 reads YFSETQ. The CDR3 sequence is 15 residues long. With 0 bases clipped from V and 8 bases from J, the junction kept 9 bases outside the gene matches. This sample was taken from a study of post-analysis software for immune sequencing data. TCR beta cDNA libraries included unique molecular identifiers. TCRdb re-called the PCR reads through MiXCR, storing one row per CDR3 protein. The table has fewer than 900,000 distinct CDR3 sequences, 46% seen once. Study-level points and caveats: Versus controls, multiple sclerosis patients showed significantly lower diversity (normalized Chao1). When patients were compared with controls, 5 or 6 TRBV segments were more frequent, TRBV5-6, TRBV5-1 and TRBV20-1 among them. F-measure co-clustering was strong for batch-matched samples.

This chain uses TRBV5-1 with TRBJ1-2; 8 bases are shared with TRBD1. The TCR comes from a girl under 18 with multiple sclerosis. Sequences were obtained from blood. The DNA for the CDR3 is TGCGCCAGCAGCTTGGAACAGGGGGAACTTTGGGGCTACACCTTC. Its translation: CASSLEQGELWGYTF.